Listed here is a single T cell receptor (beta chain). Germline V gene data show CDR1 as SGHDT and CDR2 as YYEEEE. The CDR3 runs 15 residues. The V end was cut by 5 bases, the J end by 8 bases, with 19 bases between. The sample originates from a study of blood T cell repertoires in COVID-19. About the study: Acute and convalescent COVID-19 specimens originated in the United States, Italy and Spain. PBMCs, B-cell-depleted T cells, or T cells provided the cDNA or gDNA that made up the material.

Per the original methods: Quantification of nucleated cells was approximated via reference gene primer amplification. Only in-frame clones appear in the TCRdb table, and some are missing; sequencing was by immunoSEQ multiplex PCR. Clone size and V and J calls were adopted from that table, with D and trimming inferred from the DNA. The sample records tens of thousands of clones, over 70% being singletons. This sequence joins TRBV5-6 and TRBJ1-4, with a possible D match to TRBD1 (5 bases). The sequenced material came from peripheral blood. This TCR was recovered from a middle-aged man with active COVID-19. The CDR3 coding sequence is TGTGCCAGCAGGGCAGAACGGAGGGGTGGGGAAAAACTGTTTTTT. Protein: CASRAERRGGEKLFF.